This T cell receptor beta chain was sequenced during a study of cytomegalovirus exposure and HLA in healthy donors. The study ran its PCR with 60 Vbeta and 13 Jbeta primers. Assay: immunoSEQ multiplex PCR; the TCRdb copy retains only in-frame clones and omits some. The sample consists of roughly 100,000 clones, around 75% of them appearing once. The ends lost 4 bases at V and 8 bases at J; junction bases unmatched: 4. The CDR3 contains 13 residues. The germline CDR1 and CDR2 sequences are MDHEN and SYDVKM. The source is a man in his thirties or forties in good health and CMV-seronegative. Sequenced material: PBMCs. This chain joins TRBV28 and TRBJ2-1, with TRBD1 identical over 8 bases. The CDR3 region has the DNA TGTGCCAGCAGTTCGACAGGGGCGGATGAGCAGTTCTTC. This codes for CASSSTGADEQFF.